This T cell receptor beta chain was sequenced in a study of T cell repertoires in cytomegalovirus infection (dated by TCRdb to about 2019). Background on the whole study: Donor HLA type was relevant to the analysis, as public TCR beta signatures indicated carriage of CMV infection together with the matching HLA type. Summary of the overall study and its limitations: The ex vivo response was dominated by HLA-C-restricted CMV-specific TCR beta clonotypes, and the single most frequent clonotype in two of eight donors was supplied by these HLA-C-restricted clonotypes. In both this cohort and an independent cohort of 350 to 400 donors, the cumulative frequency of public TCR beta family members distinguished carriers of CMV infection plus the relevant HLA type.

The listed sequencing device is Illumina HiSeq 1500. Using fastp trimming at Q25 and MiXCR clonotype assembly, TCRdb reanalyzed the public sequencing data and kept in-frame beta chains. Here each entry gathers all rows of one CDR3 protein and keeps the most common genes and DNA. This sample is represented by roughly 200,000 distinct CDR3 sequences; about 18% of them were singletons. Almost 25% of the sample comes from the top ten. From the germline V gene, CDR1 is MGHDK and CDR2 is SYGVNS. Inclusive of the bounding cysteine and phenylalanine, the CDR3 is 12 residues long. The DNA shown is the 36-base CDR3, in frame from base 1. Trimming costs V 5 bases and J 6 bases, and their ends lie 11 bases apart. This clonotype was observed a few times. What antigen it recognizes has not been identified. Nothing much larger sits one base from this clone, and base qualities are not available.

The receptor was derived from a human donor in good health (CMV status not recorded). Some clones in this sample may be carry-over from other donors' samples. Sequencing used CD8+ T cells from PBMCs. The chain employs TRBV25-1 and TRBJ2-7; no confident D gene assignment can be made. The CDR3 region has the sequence CASSLAGREQYF. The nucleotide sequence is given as TGTGCCAGCAGTCTCGCCGGGCGCGAGCAGTACTTC.